The 8 T cell receptor beta chains below all came from one sample that was sequenced in a study of cytomegalovirus exposure and HLA in healthy donors. With 60 Vbeta and 13 Jbeta primers, the PCR was carried out. Generated by immunoSEQ multiplex PCR, the TCRdb table keeps only in-frame clones and is missing some. Altogether around 200,000 clones are present, more than 60% being singletons, with the ten largest covering about 3.4%. Sequenced sample: PBMCs. These TCRs come from a female donor in good health and CMV-seronegative.

This clone was picked up one time. This chain uses TRBV14 with TRBJ2-5, with 9 bases identical to TRBD2. The CDR3 has 15 amino acids. Germline assignment: CDR1 SGHDN and CDR2 FVKESK. Trimming removed 5 bases from V and 4 bases from J; junction bases left unmatched: 8. CDR3 nucleotides: TGTGCCAGCAGCGGCCAGCGGGGGGTCGTAGAGACCCAGTACTTC. Its protein product is CASSGQRGVVETQYF.

V and J are TRBV19 and TRBJ1-1, with D unclear. The CDR3 contains 13 residues. Germline CDR1 and CDR2: LNHDA and SQIVND (reference sequence). Trimming cost V 6 bases and J 3 bases, with 11 bases left between them. The CDR3 DNA follows: TGTGCCAGTAGCGAAAGTGGCTACACTGAAGCTTTCTTT. It codes for CASSESGYTEAFF.

The gene calls are TRBV9 and TRBJ2-2; 7 nucleotides line up with TRBD1. This CDR3 has 19 amino acids. Per the germline V gene, CDR1 is SGDLS and CDR2 is YYNGEE. V was clipped by 3 bases and J by 0 bases; unmatched bases: 14. This chain's CDR3 is CASSAVGQETLANTGELFF. For the CDR3, the DNA is TGTGCCAGCAGCGCAGTCGGACAGGAGACGCTCGCGAACACCGGGGAGCTGTTTTTT.

The chain combines TRBV29-1 with TRBJ2-2; TRBD2 matches at 7 bases. Germline lookup yields CDR1 SQVTM and CDR2 ANQGSEA. The CDR3 loop spans 15 amino acids. V dropped 7 bases and J dropped 2; count of bases not matched to a gene: 10. The CDR3 loop reads CSAFWGGVNTGELFF. For the CDR3, the DNA is TGCAGCGCTTTTTGGGGAGGGGTAAACACCGGGGAGCTGTTTTTT.

This clone has a handful of counts. V and J are TRBV27 and TRBJ1-2; 9 positions match TRBD1. Germline assignment: CDR1 MNHEY and CDR2 SMNVEV (reference sequence). After removal of 3 bases from V and 5 bases from J, the junction contained 1 base not matched to a gene. The CDR3 length is 13 residues. The CDR3 DNA reads TGTGCCAGCAGTTTGACAGGGGGGTATGGCTACACCTTC. Its protein is CASSLTGGYGYTF.

The V and J genes are TRBV7-9 and TRBJ1-1; 7 nucleotides align to TRBD1. The CDR3 runs to 14 residues. Germline V gives CDR1 SEHNR, CDR2 FQNEAQ (reference sequence). Germline trimming cut 6 bases from V and 5 bases from J; bases unmatched to any gene: 9. For the CDR3, the DNA is TGTGCCAGCAGAGAAGGGGGCGCGAGTACTGAAGCTTTCTTT. Protein sequence: CASREGGASTEAFF.

The chain joins TRBV18 to TRBJ2-7, with D perhaps TRBD1 (6 bases). This CDR3 is 13 amino acids long. Germline V gene lookup returns CDR1 KGHSH and CDR2 LQKENI. V gave up 5 bases and J gave up 3 bases, with 11 bases separating them. The CDR3 sequence: CASSTQDSYEQYF. In nucleotides, the CDR3 is TGTGCCAGCTCAACACAGGACAGCTACGAGCAGTACTTC.

This clone occurred once. This chain links TRBV11-2 with TRBJ2-2; 7 nucleotides agree with TRBD1. The CDR3 consists of 17 residues. The J segment lost 1 base and the V segment lost 0 bases, leaving 5 bases of the junction unmatched. Germline V gene data show CDR1 as SGHAT and CDR2 as FQNNGV. CDR3 nucleotide sequence: TGTGCCAGCAGCTTAGACAGGGACAGCAAGAACACCGGGGAGCTGTTTTTT. Its translation is CASSLDRDSKNTGELFF.